The 25 T cell receptor beta chains reported below all come from one sample, sequenced in a study of T cells in Graves' hyperthyroidism and ophthalmopathy. Using RNA transcripts as the source, TCR beta CDR3 regions were amplified. A set of HTBI primers served as the primers for a first-round RT-PCR of the TCR CDR3. TCRdb redid the calling of the multiplex PCR reads with MiXCR, one entry per CDR3 protein. This sample has about 350,000 distinct CDR3 sequences, with about a sixth found just once. The sample taken for sequencing was blood. These receptors all stem from a woman in her 40s with Graves' ophthalmopathy.

The table lists this clonotype with a count of one. The chain combines TRBV5-1 with TRBJ2-7, with D unresolved. CDR3 length: 11 residues. V was trimmed by 5 bases and J by 5 bases, leaving 8 bases between them. Germline V lookup: CDR1 SGHRS, CDR2 YFSETQ. The CDR3 nucleotides read TGCGCCAGCAGAGACGGCCACGAGCAGTACTTC. This encodes CASRDGHEQYF. Based on the CDR3 plus reference TRBV5-1 and TRBJ2-7, the full variable domain is KAGVTQTPRYLIKTRGQQVTLSCSPISGHRSVSWYQQTPGQGLQFLFEYFSETQRNKGNFPGRFSGRQFSNSRSEMNVSTLELGDSALYLCASRDGHEQYFGPGTRLTVT.

This clonotype appeared once. The rearrangement uses TRBV6-2 or TRBV6-3 and TRBJ2-7, with TRBD1 identical over 7 bases. CDR3 size: 15 residues. V shed 1 base, J shed 0 bases, and the junction held 3 bases outside the gene matches. From germline, CDR1 is MNHEY and CDR2 SVGEGT. The CDR3 region has the DNA TGTGCCAGCAGTTACTTAACAGGGGTCTCCTACGAGCAGTACTTC. Amino acid sequence: CASSYLTGVSYEQYF.

V is TRBV12-3 or TRBV12-4 and J is TRBJ1-1, with D uncertain. The germline V and J ends were trimmed by 0 bases and 6 bases, with 14 bases remaining between them. The CDR3 has 15 amino acids. CDR3 amino acids: CASSLAGRLVSEAFF. The CDR3 bases are TGTGCCAGCAGTTTAGCGGGCAGGCTGGTCTCTGAAGCTTTCTTT.

In its sample, this clonotype was seen many times. The chain is built from TRBV6-2 or TRBV6-3 and TRBJ1-1; D gene ambiguous. Per germline, CDR1 MNHEY and CDR2 SVGEGT. V lost 4 bases and J 5 bases, leaving 8 bases between the germline ends. The CDR3 is 12 amino acids. Here the CDR3 reads CASSLFMTEAFF. The CDR3 coding sequence is TGTGCCAGCAGTTTGTTCATGACTGAAGCTTTCTTT.

The chain combines TRBV12-3 or TRBV12-4 with TRBJ2-7; TRBD1 matches at 7 bases. The CDR3 covers 13 residues. V was pared by 3 bases and J by 7 bases, with 6 bases of the junction left unmatched. For the CDR3, the DNA is TGTGCCAGCAGTTTCGACAGGGCTCGAGAGCAGTACTTC. It is translated as CASSFDRAREQYF.

Ten or more counts support this clonotype. This chain links TRBV5-1 with TRBJ2-6, with a weak D call TRBD2 (6 bases). The CDR3 runs 16 residues. CDR1 and CDR2 (germline): SGHRS, YFSETQ. The V and J ends lost 6 bases and 0 bases respectively, with 13 bases between them. The CDR3: CASTLGGLSGANVLTF. The CDR3, as DNA: TGCGCCAGCACCCTGGGGGGTCTCTCTGGGGCCAACGTCCTGACTTTC.

This clonotype was seen many times. The chain joins TRBV28 to TRBJ1-1, with 10 positions matching TRBD1. Trimming cost V 8 bases and J 5 bases; bases outside gene matches: 8. Per the germline V gene, CDR1 is MDHEN and CDR2 is SYDVKM. The CDR3 length is 14 residues. The CDR3 DNA sequence: TGTGCCAGCCAAGTAGACAGGGGGCATACTGAAGCTTTCTTT. It translates to CASQVDRGHTEAFF.

At least ten counts were recorded for this clonotype. V gene TRBV24-1 combines with J gene TRBJ2-5; TRBD2 matches at 9 bases. The CDR3 is made up of 17 amino acids. Looked up from germline, CDR1 is KGHDR and CDR2 is SFDVKD. Trimming removed 7 bases from V and 4 bases from J; junction bases left unmatched: 15. CDR3 bases: TGTGCCACCAGCTCTTCAGGGACTAGCTTTGTGCGAGAGACCCAGTACTTC. It yields the protein CATSSSGTSFVRETQYF.

The sample holds many counts of this clonotype. This CDR3 reads CASSFLSSGSYEQYF. DNA for the CDR3: TGTGCCAGCAGTTTCTTGTCTAGCGGATCCTACGAGCAGTACTTC. V gene TRBV12-3 or TRBV12-4 combines with J gene TRBJ2-7, with 7 bases lining up with TRBD2. V was pared by 3 bases and J by 1 base, with 6 bases of the junction left unmatched. This CDR3 is built from 15 residues.

This clonotype was seen ten or more times. This chain links TRBV4-1 with TRBJ2-7; D might be TRBD1 or TRBD2, each matching 5 bases. The germline V gene encodes CDR1 MGHRA and CDR2 YSYEKL. Trimming removed 2 bases from V and 0 bases from J, with 14 bases in between. CDR3 length: 16 residues. The CDR3 DNA sequence: TGCGCCAGCAGCCAATACGGGACCAAAGACTCCTACGAGCAGTACTTC. This translates into CASSQYGTKDSYEQYF.

This clonotype was counted many times. This chain uses TRBV5-1 with TRBJ1-6; the D gene is possibly TRBD1 (5 bases). This CDR3 is 14 amino acids long. The V gene lost 0 bases and the J gene lost 10 bases, with 11 bases spanning the gap. The V gene's germline CDR1 is SGHRS and CDR2 YFSETQ. The CDR3, as DNA: TGCGCCAGCAGCTTGGAAGGGGATTGGTCACCCCTCCACTTT. The encoded protein is CASSLEGDWSPLHF. Combining the CDR3 with reference TRBV5-1 and TRBJ1-6 gives the whole variable domain KAGVTQTPRYLIKTRGQQVTLSCSPISGHRSVSWYQQTPGQGLQFLFEYFSETQRNKGNFPGRFSGRQFSNSRSEMNVSTLELGDSALYLCASSLEGDWSPLHFGNGTRLTVT.

This clonotype came up many times. V is TRBV13 and J is TRBJ1-6; D possibly corresponds to TRBD1 (5 bases). The length of the CDR3 is 13 residues. With 5 bases removed from V and 6 bases from J, the gap between germline ends came to 8 bases. Germline V gene data show CDR1 as PRHDT and CDR2 as FYEKMQ (reference sequence). This chain's CDR3 is CASSRDGNSPLHF. Written as DNA, the CDR3 is TGTGCCAGCAGCCGGGACGGTAATTCACCCCTCCACTTT.

This clonotype was observed many times. The rearrangement uses TRBV20-1 and TRBJ1-6, with TRBD1 matching 9 bases. Per germline, CDR1 DFQATT and CDR2 SNEGSKA (reference sequence). The V and J ends lost 1 base and 13 bases, in that order; junction bases with no gene match: 17. CDR3 length: 17 amino acids. CDR3 sequence reads: CSARVRGTGQGRSPLHF. Here the CDR3 DNA reads TGCAGTGCTAGAGTACGGGGAACGGGACAGGGTCGTTCGCCCCTCCACTTT.

This clonotype was recorded many times. V usage is TRBV5-1 and J usage is TRBJ2-4; D not certain. CDR3 length equals 14 residues. V was clipped by 2 bases and J by 1 base, with 7 bases between them. Per germline, CDR1 SGHRS and CDR2 YFSETQ. CDR3: CASSFEAAKNIQYF. CDR3 coding DNA: TGCGCCAGCAGCTTTGAGGCGGCCAAAAACATTCAGTACTTC.

This clonotype was detected ten times or more. V gene TRBV6-2 or TRBV6-3 combines with J gene TRBJ2-2; TRBD2 aligns across 11 bases. Per germline, CDR1 MNHEY and CDR2 SVGEGT. V lost 7 bases to trimming and J lost 1 base; unmatched junction nucleotides: 8. The CDR3 is 17 amino acids. The CDR3 DNA follows: TGTGCCAGCACTTCCCAGGGACTAGCGGAGAACACCGGGGAGCTGTTTTTT. This translates into CASTSQGLAENTGELFF.

At least ten counts were recorded for this clonotype. V usage is TRBV28 and J usage is TRBJ1-2; no firm D call. V shed 3 bases and J shed 8 bases, with 25 bases lying between them. The germline V gene encodes CDR1 MDHEN and CDR2 SYDVKM. This CDR3 is 17 amino acids long. Here the CDR3 DNA reads TGTGCCAGCAGTTTTTCTGGGGTCGGGGTCTATGGATTCGGCTACACCTTC. Its protein product is CASSFSGVGVYGFGYTF.

The sample holds many counts of this clonotype. The genes are TRBV30 and TRBJ2-2; D gene unclear. The ends were cut back, 5 bases at V and 7 bases at J, with 11 bases in the middle. The CDR3 totals 12 residues. From germline, CDR1 is GTSNPN and CDR2 SVGIG (reference sequence). The CDR3 DNA reads TGTGCCTGGTGCCCGGGCCACGGGGAGCTGTTTTTT. Its translation: CAWCPGHGELFF.

This clonotype was observed many times. This rearrangement joins TRBV20-1 to TRBJ1-2, with 8 bases lining up with TRBD1. The CDR3 loop spans 14 amino acids. The V gene's germline CDR1 is DFQATT and CDR2 SNEGSKA (reference sequence). V shed 2 bases and J 4 bases; nucleotides not matched to a gene: 6. Here the CDR3 reads CSARPQQGVYGYTF. DNA for the CDR3: TGCAGTGCTAGACCTCAACAGGGGGTCTATGGCTACACCTTC.

In this sample, this clonotype turned up many times. The chain employs TRBV7-3 and TRBJ2-3; the match to TRBD1 covers 8 bases. CDR1 SGHTA and CDR2 FQGTGA come from the germline V gene. CDR3 length: 13 residues. The J segment lost 7 bases and the V segment lost 4 bases, leaving 4 bases of the junction unmatched. This chain's CDR3 is CASSSNRGNTQYF. The DNA for the CDR3 is TGTGCCAGCAGCTCTAACAGGGGGAATACGCAGTATTTT.

The chain joins TRBV30 to TRBJ2-7; 13 nucleotides align to TRBD2. Germline CDR1 reads GTSNPN; CDR2 reads SVGIG (reference sequence). Trimming took 4 bases from V and 6 from J; bases not matched to a gene: 12. This CDR3 has 16 amino acids. The CDR3 loop is CAWKLGTSGIYSEQYF. The DNA of the CDR3 is TGTGCCTGGAAACTCGGGACTAGCGGGATATATAGCGAGCAGTACTTC. The variable domain in full, with the rest retrieved from reference TRBV30 and TRBJ2-7, is SQTIHQWPATLVQPVGSPLSLECTVEGTSNPNLYWYRQAAGRGLQLLFYSVGIGQISSEVPQNLSASRPQDRQFILSSKKLLLSDSGFYLCAWKLGTSGIYSEQYFGPGTRLTVT.

At least ten counts were recorded for this clonotype. The CDR3 coding sequence is TGTGCCTGGAGTGTGGAGTGGGGGGAATCCTACGAGCAGTACTTC. This sequence encodes CAWSVEWGESYEQYF. The V and J genes are TRBV30 and TRBJ2-7; tentative D call: TRBD2 (6 bases). CDR1 is GTSNPN and CDR2 is SVGIG in the germline V gene (reference sequence). Trimming left V 0 bases short and J 1 base short, with 13 bases between. The length of the CDR3 is 15 residues.

In this sample, this clonotype turned up many times. The chain uses TRBV24-1 and TRBJ1-2; D unresolved. The CDR3 spans 14 residues. Trimming took off 5 bases at V and 9 bases at J, with 18 bases between the two ends. Germline V gene data show CDR1 as KGHDR and CDR2 as SFDVKD. Written as DNA, the CDR3 is TGTGCCACCAGTGCCAGCCGCTGGGCCGGAAGCTACACCTTC. This codes for CATSASRWAGSYTF.

This clonotype was counted a few times. At one end, the junction sequence differs from germline, possibly due to a read error. The chain joins TRBV6-5 to TRBJ2-2, with D perhaps matching TRBD1 (7 bases). Germline CDR1 and CDR2: MNHEY and SVGAGI. This CDR3 comprises 14 residues. CDR3 residues: CASSYNQGGGELYF. CDR3 sequence (DNA): TGTGCCAGCAGTTATAACCAAGGGGGCGGGGAGCTGTATTTT.

This clonotype was picked up many times. The chain couples TRBV6-1 to TRBJ1-5, with D perhaps matching TRBD1 (6 bases). Trimming stripped 5 bases from V and 2 bases from J, with 13 bases between. The germline CDR1 and CDR2 sequences are MNHNS and SASEGT. This CDR3 contains 15 residues. The CDR3 nucleotides are TGTGCCAGCAGTCGGGGGGCGTTGGGCAATCAGCCCCAGCATTTT. Residues: CASSRGALGNQPQHF.

This clonotype was detected ten times or more. The chain carries TRBV27 and TRBJ2-2; 8 bases match TRBD2. Unmatched junction bases numbered 7, after V lost 6 bases and J lost 4 bases. Germline lookup yields CDR1 MNHEY and CDR2 SMNVEV (reference sequence). The CDR3 has 15 amino acids. This CDR3 reads CASRGTSGITGELFF. The CDR3 DNA follows: TGTGCCAGCAGGGGCACTAGCGGAATCACCGGGGAGCTGTTTTTT.